The 17 T cell receptor beta chains below were found in one sample sequenced in a study of cytomegalovirus exposure and HLA in healthy donors (dated by TCRdb to 2016 to 2017). The protocol used for the library was the immunoSEQ multiplex PCR assay. A mixture of 60 forward primers for TCR Vbeta segments and 13 reverse primers for TCR Jbeta segments was used in the multiplex PCR. TCRdb took over this immuneACCESS table, retaining in-frame rearrangements with V and J assigned. Such tables are incomplete; in checked studies, under half of the missing clones stem from an unresolved V gene, and the remainder is unexplained. Within this sample are more than 110,000 clones, with approximately 70% of them counted one time only. Roughly 2% of the sample lies in the top ten. Sequenced input: PBMCs. The source is a woman aged 55-70 years in good health and CMV-seropositive.

This clone has only a few counts. Other nucleotide sequences in the sample specify the same CDR3. The chain has TRBV7-9 and TRBJ2-2, with D hard to call. CDR1 and CDR2 from the germline V gene are SEHNR and FQNEAQ (reference sequence). V lost 3 bases to trimming and J lost 1 base, with 6 bases between them. The CDR3 runs 14 residues. The CDR3 protein is CASSFSGNTGELFF. Here the CDR3 DNA reads TGTGCCAGCAGCTTCTCGGGGAACACCGGGGAGCTGTTTTTT. Full variable domain (missing parts from reference TRBV7-9 and TRBJ2-2): DTGVSQNPRHKITKRGQNVTFRCDPISEHNRLYWYRQTLGQGPEFLTYFQNEAQLEKSRLLSDRFSAERPKGSFSTLEIQRTEQGDSAMYLCASSFSGNTGELFFGEGSRLTVL.

This clone showed up just a few times. This chain connects TRBV29-1 to TRBJ1-1; D gene ambiguous. Trimming took off 6 bases at V and 5 bases at J, with 16 bases between the two ends. CDR1 is SQVTM, CDR2 ANQGSEA, per germline. The CDR3 runs to 13 residues. Here the CDR3 reads CSVADGRGTEAFF. The DNA for the CDR3 is TGCAGCGTCGCCGACGGGAGAGGGACTGAAGCTTTCTTT.

Only a few counts were recorded for this clone. CDR3 residues: CASSFGGASNQPQHF. In nucleotides, the CDR3 is TGTGCCAGCAGCTTCGGGGGGGCGAGCAATCAGCCCCAGCATTTT. The rearrangement links TRBV5-6 to TRBJ1-5, with D perhaps TRBD1 (6 bases). Germline loops: CDR1 SGHDT, CDR2 YYEEEE. Trimming stripped 2 bases from V and 1 base from J, with 10 bases between. CDR3 size: 15 residues.

The rearrangement links TRBV5-4 to TRBJ1-4; 9 bases match TRBD1. The CDR3 loop spans 15 amino acids. V was clipped by 6 bases and J by 8 bases; unmatched bases: 11. The germline CDR1 and CDR2 sequences are SGHNT and YYREEE (reference sequence). In nucleotides, the CDR3 is TGTGCCAGCAACTCCCCGGGACAGGGTGTGGAAAAACTGTTTTTT. This translates into CASNSPGQGVEKLFF.

The chain recombines TRBV6-1 with TRBJ2-7; D might be TRBD2 (5 bases). This CDR3 is built from 15 residues. The V end lost 5 bases, the J end lost 0 bases, and 14 bases lay between the germline ends. Germline V gene sequence: CDR1 MNHNS, CDR2 SASEGT. The CDR3 region is CASSREAASSYEQYF. The CDR3 region has the DNA TGTGCCAGCAGTAGGGAAGCGGCCAGCTCCTACGAGCAGTACTTC.

The chain recombines TRBV2 with TRBJ1-2, with a tentative D call TRBD1 (5 bases). Germline loops: CDR1 SNHLY, CDR2 FYNNEI. The CDR3 is 13 amino acids. V lost 7 bases, J lost 8 bases, and 17 bases lay in between. The CDR3 reads CASTENQGGGYTF. DNA for the CDR3: TGTGCCAGCACCGAGAATCAGGGCGGCGGCTACACCTTC.

The V gene is TRBV28, the J gene TRBJ1-4; 9 bases line up with TRBD1. This CDR3 is 16 amino acids long. V was clipped by 3 bases and J by 0 bases; unmatched bases: 2. The germline CDR1 and CDR2 sequences are MDHEN and SYDVKM. CDR3 protein: CASSFRQGATNEKLFF. As DNA, the CDR3 is TGTGCCAGCAGTTTCCGACAGGGGGCAACTAATGAAAAACTGTTTTTT.

Only a few counts were recorded for this clone. V is TRBV5-1 and J is TRBJ1-4; no definite D call. Germline CDR1 is SGHRS and CDR2 is YFSETQ. V dropped 2 bases and J dropped 6 bases, with 8 bases sitting between them. The CDR3 sequence is 13 residues long. CDR3 residues: CASSFRGDEKLFF. The CDR3 coding sequence is TGCGCCAGCAGCTTTCGAGGAGATGAAAAACTGTTTTTT.

V is TRBV7-9 and J is TRBJ2-7; D may be TRBD2 (5 bases). The V and J ends lost 1 base and 7 bases respectively, with 14 bases between them. CDR1 and CDR2 from the germline V gene are SEHNR and FQNEAQ (reference sequence). The CDR3 is made up of 14 amino acids. The CDR3 is CASSLGGSMWEQYF. CDR3 sequence (DNA): TGTGCCAGCAGCTTAGGTGGGAGCATGTGGGAGCAGTACTTC.

This clone was observed a few times. CDR3 nucleotide sequence: TGCGCCAGCAGCCAAGATCCAAGCGGGAGATCCTACGAGCAGTACTTC. Protein: CASSQDPSGRSYEQYF. This chain links TRBV4-1 with TRBJ2-5; 8 nucleotides agree with TRBD2. The end of the DNA fits TRBJ2-7 better, so the J call may be wrong. This CDR3 is built from 16 residues. Germline-derived CDR1 and CDR2 are MGHRA and YSYEKL.

The chain recombines TRBV19 with TRBJ2-7; 11 bases are a match to TRBD2. This CDR3 region has 15 residues. Germline V lookup: CDR1 LNHDA, CDR2 SQIVND (reference sequence). After removal of 3 bases from V and 2 bases from J, the junction contained 3 bases not matched to a gene. The CDR3 DNA is TGTGCCAGTAGTATCCCTAGCGGGAGGACCTACGAGCAGTACTTC. Protein sequence: CASSIPSGRTYEQYF.

Only a few counts were recorded for this clone. The J gene is TRBJ2-7, the V gene TRBV30; TRBD2 might be the D (6 bases). The germline V and J ends were trimmed by 6 bases and 3 bases, with 15 bases remaining between them. Germline V gene data show CDR1 as GTSNPN and CDR2 as SVGIG (reference sequence). This CDR3 is built from 13 residues. The CDR3 loop is CACSGFRGYEQYF. The CDR3 DNA reads as TGTGCCTGTAGCGGTTTCCGGGGCTACGAGCAGTACTTC.

This CDR3 reads CASSSGQGWNYGYTF. DNA of the CDR3: TGTGCCAGCAGTTCCGGACAGGGTTGGAACTATGGCTACACCTTC. The genes are TRBV28 and TRBJ1-2, with 8 bases lining up with TRBD1. The CDR3 is 15 residues long. In germline, CDR1 is MDHEN, CDR2 SYDVKM. Trimming took 4 bases from V and 2 from J; bases not matched to a gene: 6.

The CDR3 coding sequence is TGTGCCCTCGGGAATAGCAATCAGCCCCAGCATTTT. This sequence encodes CALGNSNQPQHF. The chain links TRBV21-1 to TRBJ1-5. TRBV21-1 is a documented pseudogene. The CDR3 sequence is 12 residues long.

The CDR3 region is CASSPGQTYEQYF. CDR3 sequence (DNA): TGCGCCAGCAGCCCGGGACAGACCTACGAGCAGTACTTC. This chain links TRBV5-1 with TRBJ2-7; 7 bases match TRBD1. J lost 2 bases, V lost 4 bases, and 3 bases had no gene match. This CDR3 spans 13 amino acids. Germline V gene data show CDR1 as SGHRS and CDR2 as YFSETQ.

The V gene is TRBV5-1, the J gene TRBJ1-1; the match to TRBD1 covers 7 bases. This CDR3 spans 16 amino acids. Germline assignment: CDR1 SGHRS and CDR2 YFSETQ. V gave up 2 bases and J gave up 4 bases; unmatched junction bases: 11. CDR3 in DNA: TGCGCCAGCAGCTTAGAGACAGGGTCGAAGGTCACTGAAGCTTTCTTT. Protein product: CASSLETGSKVTEAFF. Full variable domain (missing parts from reference TRBV5-1 and TRBJ1-1): KAGVTQTPRYLIKTRGQQVTLSCSPISGHRSVSWYQQTPGQGLQFLFEYFSETQRNKGNFPGRFSGRQFSNSRSEMNVSTLELGDSALYLCASSLETGSKVTEAFFGQGTRLTVV.

This sequence joins TRBV7-9 and TRBJ2-1; 8 nucleotides line up with TRBD1. This CDR3 has 14 residues. J gave up 2 bases and V 5 bases, and 2 bases lay outside the gene matches. Germline values: CDR1 SEHNR, CDR2 FQNEAQ (reference sequence). The CDR3 nucleotides read TGTGCCAGCAGCACGGACAGGGCCTACAATGAGCAGTTCTTC. Its protein is CASSTDRAYNEQFF.